Presented here are 21 T cell receptor beta chains from one specimen sequenced in a study of OX40 agonist ivuxolimab in advanced cancers. Sequencing was performed with immunoSEQ multiplex PCR; in TCRdb, only in-frame clones are kept and a portion is missing. The table has around 94,000 clones, roughly 89% seen once. Sequenced material: CD4+ or CD8+ T cells sorted from blood, taken in a trial of the OX40 agonist ivuxolimab. These TCRs come from an adult with an advanced solid tumor such as melanoma, head and neck, liver or kidney cancer.

The chain carries TRBV11-3 and TRBJ1-1; TRBD1 agrees at 8 bases. Germline CDR1 is SGHNT and CDR2 is YENEEA. The ends lost 4 bases at V and 1 base at J; junction bases unmatched: 5. The CDR3 is 15 residues long. CDR3 DNA sequence: TGTGCCAGCAGCTCGGACAGGGCCGGGAACACTGAAGCTTTCTTT. It encodes CASSSDRAGNTEAFF.

The chain is built from TRBV12-5 and TRBJ2-3; 9 positions match TRBD2. The CDR3 loop spans 17 amino acids. Trimming cost V 1 base and J 6 bases; bases outside gene matches: 11. From germline, CDR1 is LGHNT and CDR2 FRNRAP. The CDR3 DNA reads TGTGCTAGTGGTTTGGGGGTAGCGGGAGAAATCCCCGATACGCAGTATTTT. Protein sequence: CASGLGVAGEIPDTQYF.

The chain links TRBV6-5 to TRBJ1-2, with TRBD1 matching over 8 bases. The J segment lost 1 base and the V segment lost 1 base, leaving 2 bases of the junction unmatched. The CDR3 runs to 15 residues. Germline lookup yields CDR1 MNHEY and CDR2 SVGAGI. CDR3 nucleotides: TGTGCCAGCAGTTACTGGGGACAGGTTAACTATGGCTACACCTTC. It encodes CASSYWGQVNYGYTF.

V gene TRBV5-1 combines with J gene TRBJ2-7; possibly TRBD1 or TRBD2 for D (5 bases each). Germline CDR1 SGHRS, CDR2 YFSETQ. This CDR3 has 16 amino acids. V was shortened by 0 bases and J by 2 bases, with 15 bases between the two germline ends. The CDR3 nucleotides read TGCGCCAGCAGCTTGGGAGGGGCCTTCCGCCCCTACGAGCAGTACTTC. It encodes CASSLGGAFRPYEQYF.

The chain combines TRBV4-3 with TRBJ1-2; perhaps TRBD1 as D (5 bases). Trimming took 4 bases from V and 8 from J, leaving 11 bases between them. Germline V lookup: CDR1 LGHNA, CDR2 YSLEER. The CDR3 sequence is 12 residues long. CDR3 coding DNA: TGCGCCAGCAGCCCGGGGACGGACGGCTACACCTTC. Encoded protein: CASSPGTDGYTF.

The rearrangement links TRBV6-5 to TRBJ2-2; D unresolved. Germline CDR1 and CDR2: MNHEY and SVGAGI. V lost 4 bases and J 3 bases, leaving 9 bases between the germline ends. CDR3 length: 14 residues. The CDR3 bases are TGTGCCAGCAGTTTTAGGGTAGACACCGGGGAGCTGTTTTTT. Encoded protein: CASSFRVDTGELFF.

This chain connects TRBV19 to TRBJ2-2; TRBD1 aligns across 9 bases. Germline CDR1 is LNHDA and CDR2 is SQIVND (reference sequence). This CDR3 has 14 amino acids. The ends lost 9 bases at V and 3 bases at J; junction bases unmatched: 5. CDR3 sequence (DNA): TGTGCCAGCGGACAGGGGCGCCACACCGGGGAGCTGTTTTTT. Translation gives CASGQGRHTGELFF.

CDR3 residues: CAWRAGLAVRTDTQYF. DNA of the CDR3: TGTGCCTGGAGGGCGGGACTAGCGGTCCGCACAGATACGCAGTATTTT. The chain couples TRBV30 to TRBJ2-3, with TRBD2 matching over 11 bases. The CDR3 totals 16 residues. Per germline, CDR1 GTSNPN and CDR2 SVGIG (reference sequence). Unmatched junction bases numbered 6, after V lost 3 bases and J lost 1 base. The whole variable domain, remainder taken from reference TRBV30 and TRBJ2-3, is SQTIHQWPATLVQPVGSPLSLECTVEGTSNPNLYWYRQAAGRGLQLLFYSVGIGQISSEVPQNLSASRPQDRQFILSSKKLLLSDSGFYLCAWRAGLAVRTDTQYFGPGTRLTVL.

The chain employs TRBV6-6 and TRBJ1-2, with D perhaps matching TRBD1 (5 bases). V was pared by 2 bases and J by 4 bases, with 14 bases between. The CDR3 contains 15 residues. Germline V gives CDR1 MNHNY, CDR2 SVGAGI (reference sequence). The CDR3 DNA reads TGTGCCAGCAGTTACGACGGGACGGCCCTCTATGGCTACACCTTC. Translating it yields CASSYDGTALYGYTF.

The chain links TRBV6-4 to TRBJ1-2, with D perhaps TRBD1 (6 bases). This CDR3 region has 14 residues. Trimming took off 5 bases at V and 6 bases at J, with 16 bases between the two ends. The germline CDR1 and CDR2 sequences are MRHNA and SNTAGT. The CDR3, as DNA: TGTGCCAGCAGTCCGGGACATCAGGAGCATGGCTACACCTTC. Its translation: CASSPGHQEHGYTF.

The chain uses TRBV7-9 and TRBJ2-1; 7 nucleotides line up with TRBD2. J lost 5 bases, V lost 0 bases, and 1 base had no gene match. Germline values: CDR1 SEHNR, CDR2 FQNEAQ (reference sequence). The CDR3 sequence is 14 residues long. CDR3 sequence reads: CASSLAGLNNEQFF. The CDR3 DNA sequence: TGTGCCAGCAGCTTAGCGGGACTAAACAATGAGCAGTTCTTC. Looking up the rest from reference TRBV7-9 and TRBJ2-1 gives the full variable domain: DTGVSQNPRHKITKRGQNVTFRCDPISEHNRLYWYRQTLGQGPEFLTYFQNEAQLEKSRLLSDRFSAERPKGSFSTLEIQRTEQGDSAMYLCASSLAGLNNEQFFGPGTRLTVL.

This chain links TRBV18 with TRBJ1-5; TRBD1 matches at 7 bases. The trim removed 3 bases at V and 5 bases at J, leaving 7 bases unmatched. Germline V gene data show CDR1 as KGHSH and CDR2 as LQKENI. This CDR3 is 15 amino acids long. The CDR3 is CASSPKGAQDQPQHF. CDR3 DNA sequence: TGTGCCAGCTCACCTAAGGGGGCGCAGGATCAGCCCCAGCATTTT.

This clone was seen a single time. The chain has TRBV5-6 and TRBJ2-3; D perhaps matches TRBD1 (6 bases). V was cut by 4 bases and J by 0 bases, with 12 bases left in between. Germline V gene data show CDR1 as SGHDT and CDR2 as YYEEEE. The CDR3 is 15 residues long. CDR3 residues: CASSGGHPSTDTQYF. The CDR3 bases are TGTGCCAGCAGCGGGGGACACCCGAGCACAGATACGCAGTATTTT.

V is TRBV11-2 and J is TRBJ1-5; no definite D call. The CDR3 runs to 14 residues. In germline, CDR1 is SGHAT, CDR2 FQNNGV. The V end lost 4 bases, the J end lost 9 bases, and 16 bases lay between the germline ends. CDR3 in DNA: TGTGCCAGCAGCTCTGTAGCGGGCCGGGCGCCCCAGCATTTT. This sequence encodes CASSSVAGRAPQHF.

The chain recombines TRBV5-1 with TRBJ1-1, with 10 bases that match TRBD1. The ends lost 4 bases at V and 3 bases at J; junction bases unmatched: 6. The germline V gene has CDR1 SGHRS and CDR2 YFSETQ. CDR3 length: 15 residues. The CDR3 nucleotides are TGCGCCAGCAGCATAAGGACAGGGGGGGACACTGAAGCTTTCTTT. Residues: CASSIRTGGDTEAFF.

The chain's CDR3 is CASRRAKNEKLFF. The CDR3 DNA sequence: TGTGCCAGCCGCCGGGCTAAAAATGAAAAACTGTTTTTT. This rearrangement joins TRBV19 to TRBJ1-4; D gene unclear. The CDR3 consists of 13 residues. From germline, CDR1 is LNHDA and CDR2 SQIVND (reference sequence). V was shortened by 9 bases and J by 5 bases, with 13 bases between the two germline ends.

The chain is built from TRBV6-5 and TRBJ2-7; D perhaps matches TRBD1 (6 bases). The CDR3 extends over 13 amino acids. The germline V gene encodes CDR1 MNHEY and CDR2 SVGAGI. V was cut by 5 bases and J by 3 bases, with 11 bases left in between. This CDR3 reads CASSRTAFYEQYF. The CDR3 DNA sequence: TGTGCCAGCAGTAGGACAGCCTTCTACGAGCAGTACTTC.

The J gene is TRBJ1-5, the V gene TRBV19; D is ambiguous. The germline gives CDR1 LNHDA, CDR2 SQIVND (reference sequence). Deletions cut 5 bases from V and 9 bases from J, with 8 bases between. This CDR3 comprises 11 residues. Here the CDR3 reads CASSQVGPQHF. As DNA, the CDR3 is TGTGCCAGTAGTCAAGTTGGGCCCCAGCATTTT. The full variable domain, in which reference TRBV19 and TRBJ1-5 provide the parts outside the CDR3, is DGGITQSPKYLFRKEGQNVTLSCEQNLNHDAMYWYRQDPGQGLRLIYYSQIVNDFQKGDIAEGYSVSREKKESFPLTVTSAQKNPTAFYLCASSQVGPQHFGDGTRLSIL.

The V and J genes are TRBV4-1 and TRBJ2-7, with 12 bases aligning to TRBD2. In germline, CDR1 is MGHRA, CDR2 YSYEKL. After removal of 0 bases from V and 5 bases from J, the junction contained 11 bases not matched to a gene. The CDR3 runs 18 residues. The CDR3 DNA reads as TGCGCCAGCAGCCAAGATAGCGGACTAGCGGGATTCATCCACGAGCAGTACTTC. It codes for CASSQDSGLAGFIHEQYF.

The chain is built from TRBV11-3 and TRBJ2-7; D possibly uses TRBD1 or TRBD2 (5 bases each). Germline CDR1 and CDR2: SGHNT and YENEEA. The CDR3 has 14 residues. V lost 2 bases and J lost 2, with 10 bases in between. CDR3 DNA sequence: TGTGCCAGCAGCTTAAGGGACGGACCCTACGAGCAGTACTTC. This sequence encodes CASSLRDGPYEQYF.

The gene calls are TRBV4-1 and TRBJ1-4; a weak D match, TRBD1 (5 bases). There are 15 residues in the CDR3. CDR1 and CDR2 from the germline V gene are MGHRA and YSYEKL. V shed 4 bases and J shed 5 bases, with 14 bases lying between them. As DNA, the CDR3 is TGCGCCAGCAGCCTAGTATGGACACCGAATGAAAAACTGTTTTTT. Its protein is CASSLVWTPNEKLFF.